This T cell receptor beta chain is from a study of blood T cell repertoires in COVID-19. Looking at the study overall: The study drew acute and convalescent COVID-19 samples from the United States, Italy and Spain.

Germline V gene sequence: CDR1 MNHEY, CDR2 SMNVEV (reference sequence). V lost 5 bases to trimming and J lost 1 base, with 14 bases between them. This CDR3 is 15 amino acids long. The authors' processing: Reference gene primer amplification yielded estimated nucleated cell counts. Here immunoSEQ multiplex PCR was the method, and the copy in TCRdb shows in-frame clones only, minus some. The DNA gave D and trimming, while V, J and clone size come from that table. The profile shows about 320,000 clones, roughly 85% of them singletons. The receptor comes from a human donor in a cohort sampled during active COVID-19. Sequenced: peripheral blood. V gene TRBV27 combines with J gene TRBJ1-1; D is possibly TRBD1 (5 bases). This CDR3 reads CASSPLDTANTEAFF. DNA of the CDR3: TGTGCCAGCAGTCCTTTGGACACGGCGAACACTGAAGCTTTCTTT.